A single sample is the source of the 13 T cell receptor beta chains below, sequenced in a study of siplizumab effects on memory and regulatory T cells. The assay was immunoSEQ multiplex PCR, and TCRdb's table has in-frame clones only and misses some. The sample includes 100,000 to 120,000 clones, roughly 92% seen only once; the top ten take approximately 1.2%. Sequencing was performed on CD4+ T cells sorted from blood. These receptors came from a human donor in good health.

This rearrangement joins TRBV6-1 to TRBJ1-5; possibly TRBD1 for D (5 bases). CDR1 is MNHNS, CDR2 SASEGT, per germline. V lost 8 bases and J 7 bases, leaving 15 bases between the germline ends. The CDR3 totals 13 residues. The CDR3 region is CASLTEVGQPQHF. The DNA for the CDR3 is TGTGCCAGCCTGACAGAGGTCGGACAGCCCCAGCATTTT.

The chain joins TRBV7-3 to TRBJ2-7; no clear D. The V and J ends lost 5 bases and 7 bases respectively, with 9 bases between them. CDR3 length equals 11 residues. Germline values: CDR1 SGHTA, CDR2 FQGTGA. CDR3 in amino acids: CASSPSDEQYF. The DNA of the CDR3 is TGTGCCAGCAGCCCCTCTGATGAGCAGTACTTC.

The chain carries TRBV5-4 and TRBJ1-1, with D uncertain. Germline V lookup: CDR1 SGHNT, CDR2 YYREEE (reference sequence). V was cut by 4 bases and J by 0 bases, with 10 bases left in between. The CDR3 contains 14 residues. The CDR3: CASSQAILNTEAFF. The DNA of the CDR3 is TGTGCCAGCAGCCAGGCTATCCTGAACACTGAAGCTTTCTTT.

The gene calls are TRBV7-2 and TRBJ2-5, with D perhaps given as TRBD1 or TRBD2 (5 bases each). Germline V gene lookup returns CDR1 SGHTA and CDR2 FQGNSA. Between the trimmed V and J ends, which lost 2 bases and 2 bases, there was a span of 15 bases. The CDR3 has 16 residues. The CDR3 DNA follows: TGTGCCAGCAGCTTACAGTCGACCTGGGGGCAAGAGACCCAGTACTTC. Translating gives CASSLQSTWGQETQYF.

CDR3 residues: CASSPGWDRGPNEQYF. In nucleotides, the CDR3 is TGTGCCAGCAGCCCAGGTTGGGACAGGGGGCCGAACGAGCAGTACTTC. This chain joins TRBV11-2 and TRBJ2-7; 12 bases line up with TRBD1. The CDR3 sequence is 16 residues long. V gave up 5 bases and J gave up 5 bases; unmatched junction bases: 10. CDR1 and CDR2 from the germline V gene are SGHAT and FQNNGV.

The gene calls are TRBV14 and TRBJ2-5; D possibly corresponds to TRBD1 (6 bases). CDR1 is SGHDN, CDR2 FVKESK, per germline. V was clipped by 1 base and J by 2 bases, with 11 bases between them. The CDR3 runs to 15 residues. The CDR3 DNA reads as TGTGCCAGCAGCCAAGGGGGACACAAACAAGAGACCCAGTACTTC. Translated: CASSQGGHKQETQYF.

V is TRBV5-1 and J is TRBJ2-3; 9 positions agree with TRBD2. Germline assignment: CDR1 SGHRS and CDR2 YFSETQ. V dropped 2 bases and J dropped 1; count of bases not matched to a gene: 2. This CDR3 contains 15 residues. The CDR3 sequence is CASSLLAGRTDTQYF. For the CDR3, the DNA is TGCGCCAGCAGCTTACTAGCGGGTCGCACAGATACGCAGTATTTT.

The J gene is TRBJ1-2, the V gene TRBV5-1, with D maybe TRBD1 (5 bases). Deletions cut 0 bases from V and 1 base from J, with 16 bases between. CDR1 SGHRS and CDR2 YFSETQ come from the germline V gene. This CDR3 is 17 amino acids long. CDR3 nucleotides: TGCGCCAGCAGCTTGGGGCATATGGGGCAGATTAACTATGGCTACACCTTC. Amino acid sequence: CASSLGHMGQINYGYTF.

The chain is built from TRBV28 and TRBJ2-1; 9 bases line up with TRBD1. This CDR3 has 13 amino acids. CDR1 and CDR2 (germline): MDHEN, SYDVKM. V lost 6 bases to trimming and J lost 6 bases; unmatched junction nucleotides: 3. The chain's CDR3 is CASSPGQGNEQFF. The DNA of the CDR3 is TGTGCCAGCAGCCCGGGACAGGGCAATGAGCAGTTCTTC.

In this sample, this clone turned up once. This chain uses TRBV30 with TRBJ2-1; 9 bases align to TRBD2. CDR1 GTSNPN and CDR2 SVGIG come from the germline V gene (reference sequence). This CDR3 contains 14 residues. The CDR3 DNA sequence: TGTGCTCACAGGAAGGCGGGAGGGCCTTATGAGCAGTTCTTC. This encodes CAHRKAGGPYEQFF.

The chain links TRBV10-3 to TRBJ2-1; 10 bases map to TRBD1. V lost 3 bases to trimming and J lost 8 bases; unmatched junction nucleotides: 7. Germline values: CDR1 ENHRY, CDR2 SYGVKD. The CDR3 contains 15 residues. DNA for the CDR3: TGTGCCATCAGTGACCCCCGGGACAGGGGCGATGAGCAGTTCTTC. This codes for CAISDPRDRGDEQFF.

This chain links TRBV2 with TRBJ1-2; TRBD1 matches at 9 bases. CDR3 size: 14 residues. Trimming took 6 bases from V and 5 from J; bases not matched to a gene: 7. Germline CDR1 is SNHLY and CDR2 is FYNNEI. This CDR3 is CASSRDRVEYGYTF. In DNA, the CDR3 is TGTGCCAGCAGCCGGGACAGGGTAGAGTATGGCTACACCTTC.

The rearrangement joins TRBV18 to TRBJ2-4, with a possible D match to TRBD2 (6 bases). V gave up 2 bases and J gave up 8 bases, with 19 bases separating them. Germline-derived CDR1 and CDR2 are KGHSH and LQKENI. The CDR3 has 16 residues. The CDR3 DNA follows: TGTGCCAGCTCACCATGGGGGGACCCCATTTTACACATTCAGTACTTC. Encoded protein: CASSPWGDPILHIQYF.